This is a list of T cell receptor beta chains from one sample in a study of T cell responses to AZD1222 COVID-19 vaccine. Sequenced by immunoSEQ multiplex PCR; TCRdb stores in-frame clones only, minus some. In the table there are 100,000 to 150,000 clones, 93% of which are singletons. The specimen was peripheral blood, collected on day 0 of AZD1222 vaccination. The receptors stem from an adult in good health. CDR3s include the opening cysteine and the closing phenylalanine or tryptophan. A D gene is named only where the DNA matches it firmly. Clone size appears in some rows only: once, few, many, or a class for an expanded clone.

J gene	D gene	V gene	clone size	CDR3 protein	CDR3 DNA
TRBJ1-2	TRBD1	TRBV5-1	NA	CASSLYLISGTEDGYTF	TGCGCCAGCAGCCTATACCTAATATCCGGGACAGAAGACGGCTACACCTTC
TRBJ2-7	NA	TRBV7-9	NA	CASSETGTYEQYF	TGTGCCAGCAGCGAAACAGGGACCTACGAGCAGTACTTC
TRBJ1-2	NA	TRBV3-1/TRBV3-2	once	CASSQDWAHGYTF	TGTGCCAGCAGCCAAGATTGGGCCCACGGCTACACCTTC
TRBJ1-4	TRBD1	TRBV10-3	NA	CAISEGTGIKGEKLFF	TGTGCCATCAGTGAAGGGACAGGGATCAAGGGTGAAAAACTGTTTTTT
TRBJ1-1	NA	TRBV5-1	NA	CASTGTNQNTEAFF	TGCGCCAGCACCGGGACTAACCAGAACACTGAAGCTTTCTTT
TRBJ1-1	NA	TRBV12-3/TRBV12-4	once	CASRPQGTAGAFF	TGTGCCAGCAGACCGCAGGGGACTGCAGGAGCTTTCTTT
TRBJ1-2	NA	TRBV3-1/TRBV3-2	once	CASSRDVDYGYTF	TGTGCCAGCAGCCGGGACGTCGACTATGGCTACACCTTC
TRBJ1-2	TRBD1	TRBV28	NA	CASSLLGGGTMNYGYTF	TGTGCCAGCAGTTTATTAGGAGGGGGCACTATGAACTATGGCTACACCTTC
TRBJ1-1	NA	TRBV9	NA	CASSVGVDTEAFF	TGTGCCAGCAGCGTTGGCGTCGACACTGAAGCTTTCTTT
TRBJ2-2	NA	TRBV4-2	NA	CASSPGTGELFF	TGTGCCAGCAGCCCTGGAACCGGGGAGCTGTTTTTT
TRBJ1-2	NA	TRBV29-1	once	CSVVGRGTYGYTF	TGCAGCGTTGTCGGCAGAGGAACCTATGGCTACACCTTC
TRBJ2-7	NA	TRBV7-9	NA	CASSTTADPYEQYF	TGTGCCAGCAGCACCACGGCGGACCCCTACGAGCAGTACTTC
TRBJ2-1	NA	TRBV19	NA	CASSIREEQFF	TGTGCCAGTAGTATACGGGAAGAGCAGTTCTTC
TRBJ2-7	NA	TRBV2	once	CASSSGVRVAYEQYF	TGTGCCAGCAGCTCAGGGGTACGGGTAGCCTACGAGCAGTACTTC
TRBJ1-2	NA	TRBV9	once	CASSDRNSNYGYTF	TGTGCCAGCAGCGACCGGAACAGCAACTATGGCTACACCTTC
TRBJ2-1	NA	TRBV7-3	NA	CASSLLGDNEQFF	TGTGCCAGCAGCTTACTCGGCGACAATGAGCAGTTCTTC
TRBJ1-2	TRBD1	TRBV13	NA	CASSLGEGANGYTF	TGTGCCAGCAGCTTAGGCGAGGGGGCAAATGGCTACACCTTC
TRBJ2-1	NA	TRBV7-8	NA	CASSQATQGFGHGDNEQFF	TGTGCCAGCAGTCAAGCCACCCAAGGATTCGGGCATGGAGACAATGAGCAGTTCTTC
TRBJ2-7	NA	TRBV27	NA	CASSLGRGSYEQYF	TGTGCCAGCAGTTTAGGCCGGGGATCCTACGAGCAGTACTTC
TRBJ2-1	TRBD1	TRBV29-1	NA	CSGSTGKSYNEQFF	TGCAGCGGTTCGACAGGGAAGAGTTACAATGAGCAGTTCTTC
TRBJ2-1	NA	TRBV6-4	NA	CASSAGTPNEQFF	TGTGCCAGCAGCGCCGGGACTCCCAATGAGCAGTTCTTC
TRBJ1-5	NA	TRBV4-1	NA	CASSLGRNQPQHF	TGCGCCAGCAGCCTCGGGAGAAATCAGCCCCAGCATTTT
TRBJ2-2	NA	TRBV20-1	NA	CSASGATESTGELFF	TGCAGTGCTAGTGGGGCTACGGAGAGCACCGGGGAGCTGTTTTTT
TRBJ1-1	NA	TRBV10-3	NA	CAISEFGRDLNTEAFF	TGTGCCATCAGTGAGTTCGGGAGGGACCTGAACACTGAAGCTTTCTTT
TRBJ1-1	NA	TRBV4-1	NA	CASSQQREREAFF	TGCGCCAGCAGCCAACAAAGGGAGAGGGAAGCTTTCTTT
TRBJ2-1	TRBD2	TRBV4-1	once	CASSQDGLAGANEQFF	TGCGCCAGCAGCCAAGATGGACTAGCGGGAGCTAATGAGCAGTTCTTC
TRBJ2-2	TRBD2	TRBV5-1	NA	CASSSHSGGTNTGELFF	TGCGCCAGCAGCTCGCATAGCGGGGGGACTAACACCGGGGAGCTGTTTTTT
TRBJ1-2	TRBD1	TRBV27	NA	CASSLSAGTGRINYGYTF	TGTGCCAGCAGTTTATCGGCGGGGACAGGGAGGATTAACTATGGCTACACCTTC
TRBJ2-7	NA	TRBV19	NA	CASIRRPSSYEQYF	TGTGCCAGTATTAGACGTCCGAGCTCCTACGAGCAGTACTTC
TRBJ1-6	NA	TRBV19	NA	CASSNQGRSPLHF	TGTGCCAGTAGTAACCAGGGAAGGTCACCCCTCCACTTT
TRBJ1-2	NA	TRBV7-9	NA	CASSFKGNYGYTF	TGTGCCAGCAGCTTTAAAGGGAACTATGGCTACACCTTC
TRBJ2-1	TRBD1	TRBV9	NA	CASSPRSTGAVNNEQFF	TGTGCCAGCAGCCCCCGATCCACAGGGGCGGTGAACAATGAGCAGTTCTTC
TRBJ1-4	NA	TRBV15	NA	CATSRTPTPATTNEKLFF	TGTGCCACCAGCCGAACCCCGACCCCAGCCACAACTAATGAAAAACTGTTTTTT
TRBJ2-7	TRBD2	TRBV28	NA	CASKGGGSSYEQYF	TGTGCCAGCAAGGGTGGCGGGAGCTCCTACGAGCAGTACTTC
TRBJ1-1	NA	TRBV7-3	NA	CASSPTGAGTEAFF	TGTGCCAGCAGCCCCACGGGGGCGGGCACTGAAGCTTTCTTT
TRBJ1-5	NA	TRBV2	NA	CASSEAEETQHF	TGTGCCAGCAGTGAGGCAGAGGAGACCCAGCATTTT
TRBJ1-6	NA	TRBV27	NA	CASRPVQASGSPLHF	TGTGCCAGCAGACCTGTCCAGGCGTCTGGTTCACCCCTCCACTTT
TRBJ1-5	NA	TRBV27	NA	CASRKGNPPNQPQHF	TGTGCCAGCAGAAAGGGGAACCCTCCTAATCAGCCCCAGCATTTT
TRBJ2-2	NA	TRBV27	NA	CASSLSYGGRTGELFF	TGTGCCAGCAGTTTAAGTTATGGGGGTCGTACCGGGGAGCTGTTTTTT
TRBJ1-5	TRBD1	TRBV7-9	NA	CASSPDRGDQPQHF	TGTGCCAGCAGCCCCGACAGGGGGGATCAGCCCCAGCATTTT
TRBJ2-1	NA	TRBV5-4	NA	CASSAQSWGQYNEQFF	TGTGCCAGCAGCGCCCAGTCTTGGGGGCAATACAATGAGCAGTTCTTC
TRBJ1-5	NA	TRBV10-1	NA	CASGRWWMTSNQPQHF	TGCGCCAGCGGTAGGTGGTGGATGACCTCGAATCAGCCCCAGCATTTT
TRBJ1-1	NA	TRBV5-1	NA	CASSRGPTNTEAFF	TGCGCCAGCAGCCGGGGACCGACGAACACTGAAGCTTTCTTT
TRBJ1-2	NA	TRBV28	NA	CASSLLRGRGYTF	TGTGCCAGCAGTTTGCTACGGGGTCGTGGCTACACCTTC
TRBJ2-7	NA	TRBV7-2	once	CASSPSDSEAADEQYF	TGTGCCAGCAGCCCTTCCGATTCCGAAGCGGCAGACGAGCAGTACTTC
TRBJ1-6	TRBD1	TRBV5-6	NA	CASSLWDRNSPLHF	TGTGCCAGCAGCCTGTGGGACAGAAATTCACCCCTCCACTTT
TRBJ2-4	NA	TRBV6-2/TRBV6-3	NA	CASSPRLAKNIQYF	TGTGCCAGCAGTCCCAGGTTAGCCAAAAACATTCAGTACTTC
TRBJ2-7	TRBD1	TRBV19	NA	CASSPGQGPLWYF	TGTGCCAGTAGCCCGGGACAGGGTCCCCTTTGGTACTTC
TRBJ1-1	TRBD1	TRBV18	NA	CASSQDRVRTEAFF	TGTGCCAGCTCCCAAGACAGGGTACGGACTGAAGCTTTCTTT
TRBJ2-3	NA	TRBV5-6	NA	CASSFSPLDTQYF	TGTGCCAGCAGCTTTTCCCCGTTAGATACGCAGTATTTT
TRBJ1-1	NA	TRBV6-4	few	CASRGEMNTEAFF	TGTGCCAGCCGAGGGGAAATGAACACTGAAGCTTTCTTT
TRBJ2-1	TRBD2	TRBV10-3	NA	CAISDWGTSGYNEQFF	TGTGCCATCAGTGATTGGGGAACTAGCGGTTACAATGAGCAGTTCTTC
TRBJ1-2	NA	TRBV5-4	NA	CASSPPGVGVHGYTF	TGTGCCAGCAGCCCACCCGGTGTGGGAGTTCATGGCTACACCTTC
TRBJ2-7	TRBD1	TRBV4-1	NA	CASSQDDPGTGDGEQYF	TGCGCCAGCAGCCAAGATGACCCCGGGACAGGGGACGGCGAGCAGTACTTC
TRBJ2-2	NA	TRBV12-3/TRBV12-4	NA	CASRAGAGELFF	TGTGCCAGCAGGGCAGGGGCCGGGGAGCTGTTTTTT